This is a list of T cell receptor beta chains from one sample in a study of a mutant IDH1 vaccine in newly diagnosed glioma. What these receptors recognize is not known. Measured with immunoSEQ multiplex PCR; TCRdb has only the in-frame clones, and not every one. The sample records tens of thousands of clones, less than 80% being singletons. The source was PBMCs, collected from a glioma patient whose treatment included an IDH1 peptide vaccine. The receptors were sampled from a man in his fifties or sixties with glioma. CDR3s include the opening cysteine and the closing phenylalanine or tryptophan. Rows may omit the clone size; those that give it use once, few, many or a size class.

size	V	J	CDR3
-	TRBV18	TRBJ2-2	CASSPQSRESGELFF
-	TRBV19	TRBJ2-3	CASSATGMRADTQYF
-	TRBV10-3	TRBJ1-2	CAISDAQGRGYTF
-	TRBV7-2	TRBJ1-2	CASSLAREAHGYTF
once	TRBV6-5	TRBJ2-1	CASSYGVGRGQFF
few	TRBV11-3	TRBJ2-5	CASSFPGETQYF
-	TRBV4-1	TRBJ2-7	CASSHLLSTVSSYEQYF
-	TRBV29-1	TRBJ2-1	CSVNRDEYNEQFF
-	TRBV19	TRBJ2-1	CASSRGQVSSYNEQFF
-	TRBV27	TRBJ2-7	CASRGTGRVEQYF
-	TRBV30	TRBJ1-5	CAWSQWTANQPQHF
once	TRBV7-9	TRBJ1-4	CASSLMEGGSRLFF
-	TRBV5-6	TRBJ1-2	CASSLWGAGAYGYTF
-	TRBV27	TRBJ2-7	CASSGQGTYEQYF
-	TRBV10-3	TRBJ1-2	CAISNQGQGGGYTF
few	TRBV30	TRBJ1-5	CAWRSLGGNNQPQHF
once	TRBV29-1	TRBJ2-1	CSVAVIGDNEQFF
few	TRBV6-6	TRBJ1-5	CASSGQDRGSNQPQHF
-	TRBV29-1	TRBJ2-1	CSSSSGGTYNEQFF
-	TRBV2	TRBJ2-7	CASSPRTGDYEQYF
-	TRBV9	TRBJ1-1	CASSAPPRGGARNTEAFF
-	TRBV14	TRBJ1-3	CASSQQVGDTIYF
-	TRBV30	TRBJ2-1	CAWSPSGRYNEQFF
-	TRBV18	TRBJ1-1	CASSPTGQGEAFF
few	TRBV2	TRBJ1-1	CASSERAYEAFF
-	TRBV4-1	TRBJ2-7	CASSQDASLQTTYEQYF
-	TRBV5-8	TRBJ2-7	CAGGTGYYEQYF
-	TRBV5-8	TRBJ1-2	CASSLSADYGYTF
-	TRBV15	TRBJ2-7	CATSRGVDYEQYF
-	TRBV5-1	TRBJ2-7	CASSGTSVVGGLLSYEQYF
once	TRBV2	TRBJ2-2	CASSPQGELFF
-	TRBV5-1	TRBJ2-2	CASSLESARAGELFF
-	TRBV4-3	TRBJ1-3	CASSQDAHRGNTIYF
-	TRBV9	TRBJ1-4	CASSFLGVPGGEKLFF
-	TRBV7-2	TRBJ1-2	CASSLGIGFYGYTF
-	TRBV15	TRBJ1-2	CATSAPGTQGTSYTF
few	TRBV29-1	TRBJ1-3	CSVEDIQRNTIYF
-	TRBV18	TRBJ2-7	CASSRERDGSHEQYF
-	TRBV10-2	TRBJ2-1	CASSGLAGGSYNEQFF
few	TRBV29-1	TRBJ1-1	CSASGHFNTEAFF
-	TRBV29-1	TRBJ1-2	CSVDQRTGVNYGYTF
-	TRBV4-1	TRBJ1-5	CASSFSQEYNQPQHF
-	TRBV10-3	TRBJ2-2	CAISGQGANTGELFF
once	TRBV6-5	TRBJ2-7	CASSYSLGPYEQYF
-	TRBV5-4	TRBJ2-3	CASSLQGADTQYF
-	TRBV10-3	TRBJ1-1	CAISEGRGTEAFF
-	TRBV20-1	TRBJ2-7	CSASSHDEQYF
-	TRBV11-2	TRBJ2-6	CASTRANVLTF
-	TRBV7-2	TRBJ1-6	CASSQVGSPLHF
once	TRBV11-2	TRBJ1-5	CASSLEGREGQPQHF